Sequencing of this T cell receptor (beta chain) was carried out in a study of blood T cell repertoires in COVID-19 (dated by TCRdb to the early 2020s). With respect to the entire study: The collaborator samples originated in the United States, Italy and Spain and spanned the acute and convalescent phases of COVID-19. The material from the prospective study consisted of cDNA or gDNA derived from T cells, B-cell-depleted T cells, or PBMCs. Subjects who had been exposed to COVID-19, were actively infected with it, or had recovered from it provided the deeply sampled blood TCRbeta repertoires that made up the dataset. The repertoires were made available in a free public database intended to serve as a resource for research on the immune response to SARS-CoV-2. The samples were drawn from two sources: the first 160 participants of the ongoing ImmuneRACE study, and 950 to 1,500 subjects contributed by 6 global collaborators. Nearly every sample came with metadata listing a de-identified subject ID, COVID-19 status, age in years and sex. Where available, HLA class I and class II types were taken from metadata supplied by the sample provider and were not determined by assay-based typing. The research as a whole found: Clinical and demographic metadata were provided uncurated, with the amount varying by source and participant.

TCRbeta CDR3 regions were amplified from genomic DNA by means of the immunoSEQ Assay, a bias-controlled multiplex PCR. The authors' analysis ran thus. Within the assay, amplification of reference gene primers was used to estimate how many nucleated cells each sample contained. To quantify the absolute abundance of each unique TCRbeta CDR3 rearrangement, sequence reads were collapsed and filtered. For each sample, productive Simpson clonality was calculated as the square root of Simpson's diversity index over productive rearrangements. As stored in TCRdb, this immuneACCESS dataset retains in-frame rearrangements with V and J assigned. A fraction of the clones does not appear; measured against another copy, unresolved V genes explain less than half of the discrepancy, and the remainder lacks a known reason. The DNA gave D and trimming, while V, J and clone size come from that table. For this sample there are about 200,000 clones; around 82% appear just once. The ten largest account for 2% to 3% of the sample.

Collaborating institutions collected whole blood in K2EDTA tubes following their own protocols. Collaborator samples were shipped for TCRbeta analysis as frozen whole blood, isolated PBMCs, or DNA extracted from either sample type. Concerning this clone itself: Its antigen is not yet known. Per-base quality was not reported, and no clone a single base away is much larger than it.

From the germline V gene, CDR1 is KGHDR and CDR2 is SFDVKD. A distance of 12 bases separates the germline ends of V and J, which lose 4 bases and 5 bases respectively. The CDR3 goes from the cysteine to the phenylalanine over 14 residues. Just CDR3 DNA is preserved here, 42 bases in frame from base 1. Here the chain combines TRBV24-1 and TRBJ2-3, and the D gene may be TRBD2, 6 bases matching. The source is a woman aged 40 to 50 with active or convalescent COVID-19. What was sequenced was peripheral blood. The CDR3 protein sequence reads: CATSDPGLQDTQYF. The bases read TGTGCCACCAGTGACCCGGGACTGCAAGATACGCAGTATTTT.